Presented here are 25 T cell receptor beta chains from one specimen sequenced in a study of long-term antiretroviral therapy in people with HIV. The libraries were made with immunoSEQ v3.0 at survey level. The protocol was immunoSEQ multiplex PCR, while the TCRdb copy is restricted to in-frame clones and leaves out a portion. Of 45,000 to 50,000 clones in the sample, around 84% were seen once. The sample here was unsorted PBMCs, taken 0.8 years after starting antiretroviral therapy. The source is a woman younger than 35 with HIV.

This sequence joins TRBV4-3 and TRBJ2-7; 9 bases fit TRBD1. The CDR3 runs 14 residues. The ends lost 3 bases at V and 6 bases at J; junction bases unmatched: 6. Germline-derived CDR1 and CDR2 are LGHNA and YSLEER. CDR3 loop: CASSHRDRDREQYF. The CDR3 DNA is TGCGCCAGCAGCCATCGGGACAGGGATCGCGAGCAGTACTTC.

The chain uses TRBV6-5 and TRBJ2-2; 7 bases map to TRBD1. This CDR3 region has 16 residues. Germline-derived CDR1 and CDR2 are MNHEY and SVGAGI. J gave up 0 bases and V 3 bases, and 4 bases lay outside the gene matches. The CDR3 spells CASSYSDRANTGELFF. CDR3 coding DNA: TGTGCCAGCAGTTATTCCGACAGGGCGAACACCGGGGAGCTGTTTTTT.

The CDR3 DNA reads as TGTGCCAGCAGTTTCTCCCCGGGACAGGGTGTCGAGCAGTACTTC. This encodes CASSFSPGQGVEQYF. V is TRBV6-5 and J is TRBJ2-7; 9 bases are a match to TRBD1. V lost 4 bases and J lost 6; bases outside the gene matches: 10. This CDR3 has 15 residues. Germline V gives CDR1 MNHEY, CDR2 SVGAGI.

The table lists this clone with a count of one. The CDR3 DNA reads as TGTGCCATCAGTGCCCTTGGGGGGGGGAATAGGCCAGAGACCCAGTACTTC. As protein: CAISALGGGNRPETQYF. The chain is built from TRBV10-3 and TRBJ2-5, with 7 nucleotides matching TRBD2. The CDR3 is 17 residues long. Germline V gene lookup returns CDR1 ENHRY and CDR2 SYGVKD. Unmatched junction bases numbered 15, after V lost 4 bases and J lost 4 bases.

CDR3 sequence (DNA): TGTGCCAGCAGCCTTTCGGCGGGAGGCACAGATACGCAGTATTTT. It codes for CASSLSAGGTDTQYF. The chain couples TRBV7-9 to TRBJ2-3; 7 bases fit TRBD2. V trimming: 5 bases; J trimming: 1 base; junction bases outside the gene matches: 6. CDR3 length: 15 amino acids. Germline lookup yields CDR1 SEHNR and CDR2 FQNEAQ (reference sequence).

This chain uses TRBV6-1 with TRBJ2-7; TRBD1 might be the D (6 bases). CDR3 length: 13 residues. V lost 8 bases and J 4 bases, leaving 15 bases between the germline ends. Germline CDR1 and CDR2: MNHNS and SASEGT. CDR3 in DNA: TGTGCCAGCGGGACATTCCTTGTTTACGAGCAGTACTTC. It codes for CASGTFLVYEQYF.

This chain connects TRBV15 to TRBJ2-5; D may match TRBD1 or TRBD2 (5 bases each). The V gene's germline CDR1 is LNHNV and CDR2 YYDKDF (reference sequence). The length of the CDR3 is 17 residues. With 1 base removed from V and 0 bases from J, the gap between germline ends came to 15 bases. In DNA, the CDR3 is TGTGCCACCAGCAGAGGATCGGGGCCCGAGTACCAAGAGACCCAGTACTTC. Translated, it gives CATSRGSGPEYQETQYF. Based on the CDR3 plus reference TRBV15 and TRBJ2-5, the full variable domain is DAMVIQNPRYQVTQFGKPVTLSCSQTLNHNVMYWYQQKSSQAPKLLFHYYDKDFNNEADTPDNFQSRRPNTSFCFLDIRSPGLGDTAMYLCATSRGSGPEYQETQYFGPGTRLLVL.

J is TRBJ2-5 and V is TRBV5-1; D is uncertain. Germline CDR1 and CDR2: SGHRS and YFSETQ. The CDR3 is 17 amino acids. The V end lost 2 bases, the J end lost 0 bases, and 17 bases lay between the germline ends. The CDR3 DNA reads as TGCGCCAGCAGCTTAAGGTTCAGGATGGGGTACCAAGAGACCCAGTACTTC. This sequence encodes CASSLRFRMGYQETQYF.

The chain has TRBV9 and TRBJ2-2; D is ambiguous. The germline gives CDR1 SGDLS, CDR2 YYNGEE. V dropped 3 bases and J dropped 5 bases, with 11 bases sitting between them. The CDR3 runs 14 residues. For the CDR3, the DNA is TGTGCCAGCAGCGCAGACTGGGCAACCGGGGAGCTGTTTTTT. Its translation is CASSADWATGELFF.

This clone occurred once. The chain combines TRBV9 with TRBJ1-1, with TRBD1 as a possible D gene (5 bases). V gave up 3 bases and J gave up 4 bases, with 16 bases separating them. This CDR3 comprises 15 residues. The germline gives CDR1 SGDLS, CDR2 YYNGEE. CDR3 bases: TGTGCCAGCAGCGGAGTCTCCCGAAGGGGCACTGAAGCTTTCTTT. As protein: CASSGVSRRGTEAFF.

The J gene is TRBJ2-1, the V gene TRBV5-6, with TRBD2 identical over 11 bases. Germline CDR1 is SGHDT and CDR2 is YYEEEE. V shed 2 bases, J shed 7 bases, and the junction held 2 bases outside the gene matches. The CDR3 is made up of 14 amino acids. CDR3 residues: CASSLPSGRNEQFF. The CDR3 DNA reads TGTGCCAGCAGCTTACCTAGCGGGAGGAATGAGCAGTTCTTC. Full variable domain (rest looked up from reference TRBV5-6 and TRBJ2-1): DAGVTQSPTHLIKTRGQQVTLRCSPKSGHDTVSWYQQALGQGPQFIFQYYEEEERQRGNFPDRFSGHQFPNYSSELNVNALLLGDSALYLCASSLPSGRNEQFFGPGTRLTVL.

V and J are TRBV7-2 and TRBJ1-5, with D perhaps matching TRBD1 (6 bases). Deletions cut 1 base from V and 12 bases from J, with 13 bases between. This CDR3 region has 13 residues. Germline loops: CDR1 SGHTA, CDR2 FQGNSA. In DNA form, the CDR3 reads TGTGCCAGCAGCTTAGAGGGGGGGCGCCTCCAGCATTTT. It translates to CASSLEGGRLQHF.

This chain uses TRBV2 with TRBJ1-2; 8 bases agree with TRBD1. The CDR3 totals 14 residues. V shed 8 bases and J 6 bases; nucleotides not matched to a gene: 11. The germline V gene encodes CDR1 SNHLY and CDR2 FYNNEI. The chain's CDR3 is CASVEDRALHGYTF. The CDR3 DNA reads TGTGCCAGCGTTGAGGACAGGGCCCTACATGGCTACACCTTC.

V and J are TRBV6-4 and TRBJ2-7; the D gene is possibly TRBD2 (6 bases). CDR3 length: 15 residues. Germline V gene lookup returns CDR1 MRHNA and CDR2 SNTAGT. Between the trimmed V and J ends, which lost 3 bases and 2 bases, there was a span of 14 bases. CDR3 sequence reads: CASSEAGTATYEQYF. CDR3 bases: TGTGCCAGCAGTGAAGCCGGGACTGCTACCTACGAGCAGTACTTC.

This clone was seen more than once but under ten times. In nucleotides, the CDR3 is TGTGCCAGCAGCTCGGGACTGGATAACACTGAAGCTTTCTTT. Residues: CASSSGLDNTEAFF. The chain is built from TRBV5-6 and TRBJ1-1, with D possibly matching TRBD1 (5 bases). The length of the CDR3 is 14 residues. Looked up from germline, CDR1 is SGHDT and CDR2 is YYEEEE. V lost 3 bases and J 2 bases, leaving 11 bases between the germline ends.

The rearrangement uses TRBV6-1 and TRBJ1-1, with a tentative D call TRBD1 (6 bases). Between the trimmed V and J ends, which lost 3 bases and 1 base, there was a span of 15 bases. This CDR3 is built from 16 residues. Germline values: CDR1 MNHNS, CDR2 SASEGT. The CDR3 spells CASSDTLQGTNTEAFF. In DNA form, the CDR3 reads TGTGCCAGCAGTGACACCTTACAGGGTACGAACACTGAAGCTTTCTTT.

The chain is built from TRBV7-9 and TRBJ1-6, with 8 bases matching TRBD1. The CDR3 is 15 amino acids. The germline V gene has CDR1 SEHNR and CDR2 FQNEAQ (reference sequence). V lost 5 bases and J lost 10; bases outside the gene matches: 10. CDR3 in amino acids: CASSPPDRVNSPLHF. Written as DNA, the CDR3 is TGTGCCAGCAGCCCGCCGGACAGGGTGAACTCACCCCTCCACTTT.

This chain joins TRBV7-9 and TRBJ2-7; TRBD1 aligns across 11 bases. Losses at the gene ends were 4 bases for V and 2 bases for J; bases not matched to a gene: 1. The germline gives CDR1 SEHNR, CDR2 FQNEAQ (reference sequence). The CDR3 runs to 14 residues. CDR3 nucleotide sequence: TGTGCCAGCAGCTCGGGACAGGGGGCCTACGAGCAGTACTTC. Amino acids: CASSSGQGAYEQYF.

The genes are TRBV28 and TRBJ1-1, with 7 positions matching TRBD1. V gave up 11 bases and J gave up 2 bases; unmatched junction bases: 2. The germline gives CDR1 MDHEN, CDR2 SYDVKM. This CDR3 region has 11 residues. The CDR3 DNA reads as TGTGCCCACAGGGGTAACACTGAAGCTTTCTTT. Its translation is CAHRGNTEAFF.

The J gene is TRBJ1-4, the V gene TRBV15; 7 bases agree with TRBD1. Germline assignment: CDR1 LNHNV and CDR2 YYDKDF (reference sequence). The CDR3 runs 14 residues. V dropped 5 bases and J dropped 7; count of bases not matched to a gene: 7. CDR3 DNA: TGTGCCACCAGCGGACCGGGGACAGCTGAAAAACTGTTTTTT. This codes for CATSGPGTAEKLFF.

This chain links TRBV28 with TRBJ1-1, with D unclear. Trimming removed 7 bases from V and 5 bases from J, with 17 bases in between. Germline CDR1 reads MDHEN; CDR2 reads SYDVKM. The CDR3 contains 14 residues. CDR3 sequence: CASTNLGGRTEAFF. The CDR3, as DNA: TGTGCCAGCACTAACCTGGGCGGGAGAACTGAAGCTTTCTTT.

This clone was counted once. The V and J genes are TRBV6-4 and TRBJ1-2; 9 nucleotides match TRBD1. Germline CDR1 is MRHNA and CDR2 is SNTAGT. Germline trimming cut 0 bases from V and 7 bases from J; bases unmatched to any gene: 6. The CDR3 loop spans 15 amino acids. The CDR3 DNA reads TGTGCCAGCAGTGACTCCGGACAGGGGTCGTCTGGCTACACCTTC. Translating it yields CASSDSGQGSSGYTF.

The V gene is TRBV19, the J gene TRBJ2-7, with 7 bases lining up with TRBD2. The V gene end was trimmed by 3 bases and the J gene end by 5 bases; junction bases not matched to a gene: 16. The CDR3 length is 17 residues. Germline V lookup: CDR1 LNHDA, CDR2 SQIVND (reference sequence). CDR3 sequence (DNA): TGTGCCAGTAGTATGGTTATGGGGGGAGGGCCTCTCGACGAGCAGTACTTC. Its translation is CASSMVMGGGPLDEQYF.

The gene calls are TRBV11-2 and TRBJ2-3, with 10 bases matching TRBD1. V gave up 0 bases and J gave up 3 bases; unmatched junction bases: 3. Germline CDR1 and CDR2: SGHAT and FQNNGV. The CDR3 runs 16 residues. The CDR3 DNA sequence: TGTGCCAGCAGCTTAGAGAGACAGGGGGCAACAGATACGCAGTATTTT. Amino acids: CASSLERQGATDTQYF.

This clone was picked up a small number of times. The V and J genes are TRBV5-1 and TRBJ2-5; 8 positions agree with TRBD2. J was trimmed by 0 bases and V by 2 bases; bases with no gene match: 9. The CDR3 totals 17 residues. Germline V lookup: CDR1 SGHRS, CDR2 YFSETQ. The chain's CDR3 is CASSFQAGAGYQETQYF. CDR3 coding DNA: TGCGCCAGCAGCTTCCAAGCGGGAGCGGGGTACCAAGAGACCCAGTACTTC.